One sample yielded the 26 T cell receptor beta chains listed below, sequenced in a study of identical twins. TCRdb re-called the 5' RACE reads with MiXCR, one entry per CDR3 protein. The sample lists hundreds of thousands of distinct CDR3 sequences, less than 9.5% seen once, with 4% to 6% in the top ten. The sample was memory (CD45RO+) T cells sorted from blood. These receptor sequences come from a woman under 30 in good health.

The sample holds a few counts of this clonotype. This chain's CDR3 is CASSQDLASRAGNTIYF. The CDR3 DNA sequence: TGTGCCAGCAGCCAAGATCTAGCTAGCAGGGCTGGAAACACCATATATTTT. The rearrangement links TRBV4-2 to TRBJ1-3, with D possibly being TRBD1 (5 bases). V was cut by 0 bases and J by 2 bases, with 14 bases left in between. The CDR3 is made up of 17 amino acids. Germline V CDR1 and CDR2: LGHNA, YNFKEQ.

V usage is TRBV5-4 and J usage is TRBJ2-7; D is possibly TRBD2 (5 bases). The germline CDR1 and CDR2 sequences are SGHNT and YYREEE (reference sequence). V was clipped by 2 bases and J by 7 bases, with 7 bases between them. This CDR3 region has 11 residues. CDR3 in DNA: TGTGCCAGCAGCTTCGAGCGGGAGCAGTACTTC. It codes for CASSFEREQYF.

The chain recombines TRBV9 with TRBJ2-5; possibly TRBD2 for D (6 bases). The CDR3 extends over 15 amino acids. V lost 3 bases to trimming and J lost 1 base, with 13 bases between them. Germline V lookup: CDR1 SGDLS, CDR2 YYNGEE. The chain's CDR3 is CASSGSGSFQETQYF. The CDR3 DNA is TGTGCCAGCAGCGGTAGCGGATCCTTCCAAGAGACCCAGTACTTC.

This clonotype has ten or more counts. V and J are TRBV5-1 and TRBJ2-2; 7 bases align to TRBD1. The CDR3 is 15 amino acids. V dropped 4 bases and J dropped 3; count of bases not matched to a gene: 6. CDR1 is SGHRS and CDR2 is YFSETQ in the germline V gene. In DNA, the CDR3 is TGCGCCAGCAGCCTGGGACAGATAGACACCGGGGAGCTGTTTTTT. It encodes CASSLGQIDTGELFF.

A few counts support this clonotype. The V and J genes are TRBV4-1 and TRBJ1-1, with TRBD1 as a possible D gene (5 bases). The length of the CDR3 is 16 residues. Germline CDR1 and CDR2: MGHRA and YSYEKL. V lost 4 bases, J lost 1 base, and 16 bases lay in between. In nucleotides, the CDR3 is TGCGCCAGCAGCCTTCGAGCGGGACGCAGGAACACTGAAGCTTTCTTT. Its translation is CASSLRAGRRNTEAFF.

This clonotype was seen a handful of times. The chain links TRBV11-2 to TRBJ1-5, with TRBD1 as a possible D gene (6 bases). There are 14 residues in the CDR3. V lost 6 bases and J lost 6, with 15 bases in between. In germline, CDR1 is SGHAT, CDR2 FQNNGV. The DNA for the CDR3 is TGTGCCAGCAGACAGGGAATGGGACCTCAGCCCCAGCATTTT. Its translation is CASRQGMGPQPQHF.

This clonotype has a handful of counts. The chain has TRBV9 and TRBJ2-7; D remains ambiguous. Per germline, CDR1 SGDLS and CDR2 YYNGEE. The CDR3 has 12 residues. Trimming removed 5 bases at V and 0 bases at J, with 6 bases between. The CDR3: CASSGNSYEQYF. Here the CDR3 DNA reads TGTGCCAGCAGTGGAAACTCCTACGAGCAGTACTTC.

V is TRBV9 and J is TRBJ2-2, with 7 bases that match TRBD2. The V segment lost 0 bases and the J segment 7 bases; nucleotides outside the gene matches: 6. Germline loops: CDR1 SGDLS, CDR2 YYNGEE. This CDR3 comprises 15 residues. This chain's CDR3 is CASSVESLAVGELFF. The CDR3 DNA sequence: TGTGCCAGCAGCGTAGAGAGCCTAGCGGTCGGGGAGCTGTTTTTT.

The J gene is TRBJ2-1, the V gene TRBV7-9, with a possible D match to TRBD2 (5 bases). Deletions cut 5 bases from V and 2 bases from J, with 16 bases between. CDR1 and CDR2 from the germline V gene are SEHNR and FQNEAQ (reference sequence). The CDR3 is made up of 16 amino acids. In DNA, the CDR3 is TGTGCCAGCAGCCCTGTAAGGCGGGCCGCCTACAATGAGCAGTTCTTC. It is translated as CASSPVRRAAYNEQFF. Complete variable domain (other parts from reference TRBV7-9 and TRBJ2-1): DTGVSQNPRHKITKRGQNVTFRCDPISEHNRLYWYRQTLGQGPEFLTYFQNEAQLEKSRLLSDRFSAERPKGSFSTLEIQRTEQGDSAMYLCASSPVRRAAYNEQFFGPGTRLTVL.

There are a few counts of this clonotype. The chain carries TRBV20-1 and TRBJ1-5; 8 nucleotides match TRBD1. The V segment lost 6 bases and the J segment 4 bases; nucleotides outside the gene matches: 11. Germline CDR1 and CDR2: DFQATT and SNEGSKA (reference sequence). The CDR3 sequence is 15 residues long. CDR3 DNA sequence: TGCAGTGCAGAGACAGGGGTCGGGGGTAATCAGCCCCAGCATTTT. Amino acid sequence: CSAETGVGGNQPQHF.

The chain is built from TRBV20-1 and TRBJ2-5; the D gene is possibly TRBD1 (5 bases). Germline-derived CDR1 and CDR2 are DFQATT and SNEGSKA (reference sequence). This CDR3 region has 13 residues. V dropped 3 bases and J dropped 2 bases, with 10 bases sitting between them. The CDR3 DNA follows: TGCAGTGCTAGTATCACAGGACAAGAGACCCAGTACTTC. Translating it yields CSASITGQETQYF.

Concerning this clonotype itself: This sequence may be a read error, since a much larger clone differs from it by one base. The V and J genes are TRBV20-1 and TRBJ2-1, with D uncertain. The CDR3 is 14 amino acids. Germline CDR1 reads DFQATT; CDR2 reads SNEGSKA (reference sequence). The CDR3 DNA follows: TGCACTACTGTCTCGTTGGCGGCGTACAATGAGCAGTTCTTC. Translation: CTTVSLAAYNEQFF.

This sequence joins TRBV20-1 and TRBJ2-7, with D perhaps matching TRBD2 (6 bases). The CDR3 runs 12 residues. The germline V gene has CDR1 DFQATT and CDR2 SNEGSKA (reference sequence). Trimming removed 2 bases at V and 6 bases at J, with 11 bases between. CDR3 sequence (DNA): TGCAGTGCTAGACTTATCGGGGGCGAGCAGTACTTC. This encodes CSARLIGGEQYF.

The rearrangement links TRBV27 to TRBJ2-2; perhaps D is TRBD1 or TRBD2 (7 bases each). The CDR3 runs 15 residues. The V end was cut by 6 bases, the J end by 6 bases, with 17 bases between. Germline CDR1 MNHEY, CDR2 SMNVEV (reference sequence). CDR3 sequence: CASSRSRGGSGELFF. The CDR3 coding sequence is TGTGCCAGCAGCAGAAGCAGGGGGGGGTCCGGGGAGCTGTTTTTT.

The chain employs TRBV6-1 and TRBJ2-3, with 7 bases aligning to TRBD2. V gave up 5 bases and J gave up 7 bases; unmatched junction bases: 15. Germline CDR1 reads MNHNS; CDR2 reads SASEGT. CDR3 size: 16 residues. CDR3 DNA: TGTGCCAGCAGTCCCCAGGGAGGGGTCAACCTGAATACGCAGTATTTT. This sequence encodes CASSPQGGVNLNTQYF.

CDR3 bases: TGTGCCAGCAGTTTCGACAGGGGAGGAAGGCCCTACGAGCAGTACTTC. Amino acids: CASSFDRGGRPYEQYF. The genes are TRBV12-3 or TRBV12-4 and TRBJ2-7; 8 nucleotides match TRBD1. With V trimmed by 3 bases and J by 2 bases, 9 bases remained unmatched. The CDR3 length is 16 residues.

Worth noting for this clonotype: This clone may be a read error of a much larger clone one base away. The rearrangement links TRBV20-1 to TRBJ2-3; no reliable D call. V was trimmed by 0 bases and J by 0 bases, leaving 10 bases between them. CDR3 length: 15 residues. In germline, CDR1 is DFQATT, CDR2 SNEGSKA (reference sequence). The CDR3 loop reads CSARDLGRSTDTQYF. CDR3 coding DNA: TGCAGTGCTAGAGATCTTGGACGCAGCACAGATACGCAGTATTTT.

This clonotype has at least ten counts. This chain connects TRBV25-1 to TRBJ2-5; unclear D gene. CDR1 and CDR2 from the germline V gene are MGHDK and SYGVNS. This CDR3 comprises 13 residues. V gave up 3 bases and J gave up 4 bases, with 9 bases separating them. In DNA form, the CDR3 reads TGTGCCAGCAGTGATAGACATCGAGAGACCCAGTACTTC. As protein: CASSDRHRETQYF.

This clonotype was observed a handful of times. The chain combines TRBV10-3 with TRBJ1-5, with D uncertain. The V end was cut by 7 bases, the J end by 2 bases, with 12 bases between. Looked up from germline, CDR1 is ENHRY and CDR2 is SYGVKD. CDR3 length: 14 residues. The CDR3 reads CAINNGPGNQPQHF. CDR3 bases: TGTGCCATCAATAACGGCCCAGGCAATCAGCCCCAGCATTTT.

This clonotype has at least ten counts. The V gene is TRBV12-3 or TRBV12-4, the J gene TRBJ2-3; D unclear. V lost 4 bases to trimming and J lost 0 bases, with 11 bases between them. This CDR3 is built from 15 residues. The CDR3 here is CASSSGFLSTDTQYF. CDR3 bases: TGTGCCAGCAGTTCCGGCTTTCTTAGCACAGATACGCAGTATTTT.

This clonotype has a count of ten or more. This chain connects TRBV5-1 to TRBJ1-1; D call uncertain. The V gene lost 0 bases and the J gene lost 6 bases, with 12 bases spanning the gap. Germline V gene data show CDR1 as SGHRS and CDR2 as YFSETQ. The CDR3 runs to 14 residues. CDR3 in amino acids: CASSLEYPIAEAFF. The CDR3 bases are TGCGCCAGCAGCTTGGAATACCCTATCGCTGAAGCTTTCTTT.

This clonotype was recorded at least ten times. The chain employs TRBV30 and TRBJ1-4; D not resolved. Germline lookup yields CDR1 GTSNPN and CDR2 SVGIG (reference sequence). This CDR3 is built from 12 residues. Trimming left V 1 base short and J 7 bases short, with 7 bases between. This CDR3 reads CAWSGTIEKLFF. The CDR3 DNA reads TGTGCCTGGAGTGGAACGATTGAAAAACTGTTTTTT.

This clonotype has a handful of counts. In nucleotides, the CDR3 is TGTGCCAGCAGCCAAGAAGTGCGACAGGGGGCAGTGGGGGAGCTGTTTTTT. Protein sequence: CASSQEVRQGAVGELFF. This rearrangement joins TRBV3-1 to TRBJ2-2, with 10 bases lining up with TRBD1. V shed 0 bases, J shed 8 bases, and the junction held 9 bases outside the gene matches. Germline V CDR1 and CDR2: LGHDT, YNNKEL (reference sequence). The CDR3 runs 17 residues.

The rearrangement uses TRBV20-1 and TRBJ2-3; a possible D gene is TRBD2 (7 bases). The CDR3 contains 11 residues. The V gene lost 5 bases and the J gene lost 10 bases, with 13 bases spanning the gap. Germline-derived CDR1 and CDR2 are DFQATT and SNEGSKA (reference sequence). CDR3 nucleotide sequence: TGCAGTGCTCAACTGGGGGGGCCGCAGTATTTT. Encoded protein: CSAQLGGPQYF.

The V gene is TRBV10-3, the J gene TRBJ2-7; 8 nucleotides line up with TRBD2. Germline lookup yields CDR1 ENHRY and CDR2 SYGVKD. The CDR3 has 14 residues. J gave up 6 bases and V 6 bases, and 10 bases lay outside the gene matches. In DNA form, the CDR3 reads TGTGCCATCAGAGTCCAGCGGGAGTATGGCGAGCAGTACTTC. Protein product: CAIRVQREYGEQYF.

This chain links TRBV27 with TRBJ2-3; perhaps TRBD1 as D (6 bases). The germline V gene encodes CDR1 MNHEY and CDR2 SMNVEV (reference sequence). The CDR3 is 16 amino acids. With 2 bases removed from V and 2 bases from J, the gap between germline ends came to 14 bases. CDR3 residues: CASSLRPTGITDTQYF. The CDR3 bases are TGTGCCAGCAGTTTAAGACCCACAGGGATCACAGATACGCAGTATTTT.